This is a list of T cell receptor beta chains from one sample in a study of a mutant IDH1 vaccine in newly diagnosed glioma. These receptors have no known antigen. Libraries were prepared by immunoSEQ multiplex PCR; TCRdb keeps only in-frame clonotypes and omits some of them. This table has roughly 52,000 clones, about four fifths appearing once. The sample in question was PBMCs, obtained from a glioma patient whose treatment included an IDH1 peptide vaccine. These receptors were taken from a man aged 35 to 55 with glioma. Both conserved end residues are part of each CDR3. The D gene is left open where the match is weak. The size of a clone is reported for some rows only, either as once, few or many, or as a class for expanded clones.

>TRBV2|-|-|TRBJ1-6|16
CASSELAVSRNSPLHF
TGTGCCAGCAGTGAATTGGCCGTTTCAAGGAATTCACCCCTCCACTTT
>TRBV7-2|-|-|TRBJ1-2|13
CASSQGVNYGYTF
TGTGCCAGCAGTCAAGGGGTAAACTATGGCTACACCTTC
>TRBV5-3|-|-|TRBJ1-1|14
CARSDDGTPAEAFF
TGTGCCAGAAGCGACGACGGTACACCCGCTGAAGCTTTCTTT
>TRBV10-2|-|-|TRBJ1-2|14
CASSAGDRHTGYTF
TGCGCCAGCAGTGCTGGAGACCGTCACACAGGCTACACCTTC
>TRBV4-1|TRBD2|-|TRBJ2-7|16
CASSSKLAGETYEQYF
TGCGCCAGCAGCTCGAAACTAGCGGGGGAAACCTACGAGCAGTACTTC
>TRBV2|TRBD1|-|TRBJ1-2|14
CASSNAGTEYGYTF
TGTGCCAGCAGTAACGCCGGGACAGAATATGGCTACACCTTC
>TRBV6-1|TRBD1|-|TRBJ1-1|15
CASSDEQGGNTEAFF
TGTGCCAGCAGTGACGAACAGGGGGGGAACACTGAAGCTTTCTTT
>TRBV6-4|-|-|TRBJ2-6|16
CASSDSITPGANVLTF
TGTGCCAGCAGTGACTCGATTACCCCCGGGGCCAACGTCCTGACTTTC
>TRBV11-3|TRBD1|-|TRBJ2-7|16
CASSRPNDRGTYEQYF
TGTGCCAGCAGCCGCCCTAACGACAGGGGTACCTACGAGCAGTACTTC
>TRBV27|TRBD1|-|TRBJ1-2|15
CASSLQGARDYGYTF
TGTGCCAGCAGTTTACAGGGGGCCCGCGACTATGGCTACACCTTC
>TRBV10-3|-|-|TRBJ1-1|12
CAIKGSNTEAFF
TGTGCCATCAAAGGGAGTAACACTGAAGCTTTCTTT
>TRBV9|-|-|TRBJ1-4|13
CASSPTGNEKLFF
TGTGCCAGCAGCCCTACCGGGAACGAAAAACTGTTTTTT
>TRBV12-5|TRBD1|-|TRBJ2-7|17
CASGLGGSSGQGGEQYF
TGTGCTAGTGGTTTGGGTGGGAGCTCGGGACAGGGAGGGGAGCAGTACTTC
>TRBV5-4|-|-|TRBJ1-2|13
CASSLRDGYGYTF
TGTGCCAGCAGCCTGAGGGACGGCTATGGCTACACCTTC
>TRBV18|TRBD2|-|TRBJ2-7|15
CASSPSPRLAHEQYF
TGTGCCAGCTCACCCTCCCCGCGACTAGCCCACGAGCAGTACTTC
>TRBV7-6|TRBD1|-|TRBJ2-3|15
CASSLRDRGPDTQYF
TGTGCCAGCAGCTTACGGGACAGGGGACCAGATACGCAGTATTTT
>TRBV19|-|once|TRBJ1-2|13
CASSIERLYGYTF
TGTGCCAGTAGTATAGAAAGGCTCTATGGCTACACCTTC
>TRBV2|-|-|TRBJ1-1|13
CASSRERNTEAFF
TGTGCCAGCAGTCGGGAACGGAACACTGAAGCTTTCTTT
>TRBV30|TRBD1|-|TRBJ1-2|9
CASSRGQSF
TGTGCCAGCTCCAGGGGGCAAAGTTTC
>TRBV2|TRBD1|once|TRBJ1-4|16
CASKDRALPTNEKLFF
TGTGCCAGCAAGGACAGGGCCCTTCCAACTAATGAAAAACTGTTTTTT
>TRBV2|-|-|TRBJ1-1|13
CASSLDGNTEAFF
TGTGCCAGCAGTCTGGACGGGAACACTGAAGCTTTCTTT
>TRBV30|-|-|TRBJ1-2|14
CAWSYGRRARGYTF
TGTGCCTGGAGCTACGGACGCAGGGCTCGGGGCTACACCTTC
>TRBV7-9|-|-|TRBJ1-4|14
CASSSPAQGEKLFF
TGTGCCAGCAGCTCCCCAGCCCAGGGAGAAAAACTGTTTTTT
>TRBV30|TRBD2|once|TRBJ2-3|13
CAWSGLASDTQYF
TGTGCCTGGAGCGGACTAGCCTCAGATACGCAGTATTTT
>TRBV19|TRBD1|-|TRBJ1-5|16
CASSIDRVGYNQPQHF
TGTGCCAGTAGTATTGACAGGGTTGGGTACAATCAGCCCCAGCATTTT
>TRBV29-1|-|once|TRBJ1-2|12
CSAGWSGSGYTF
TGCAGCGCTGGCTGGTCAGGGAGTGGCTACACCTTC
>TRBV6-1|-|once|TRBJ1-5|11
CASSDGGPQHF
TGTGCCAGCAGTGATGGGGGGCCCCAGCATTTT
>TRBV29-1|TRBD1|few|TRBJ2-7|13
CSVSGTGGSEQYF
TGCAGCGTCTCGGGGACAGGGGGCTCCGAGCAGTACTTC
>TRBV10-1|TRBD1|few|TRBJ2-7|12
CASSESEGGDYF
TGCGCCAGCAGTGAGTCGGAAGGGGGCGATTACTTC
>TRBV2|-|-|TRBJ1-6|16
CASSEALGPHNSPLHF
TGTGCCAGCAGTGAAGCGCTAGGACCGCATAATTCACCCCTCCACTTT
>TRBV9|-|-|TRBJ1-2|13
CASSVDGGSGYTF
TGTGCCAGCAGCGTAGACGGAGGGAGTGGCTACACCTTC
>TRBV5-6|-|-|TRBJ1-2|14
CASSWGDLNYGYTF
TGTGCCAGCAGCTGGGGGGACCTTAACTATGGCTACACCTTC
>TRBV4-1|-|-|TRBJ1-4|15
CASSPLGGLNEKLFF
TGCGCCAGCAGCCCGTTGGGGGGACTTAATGAAAAACTGTTTTTT
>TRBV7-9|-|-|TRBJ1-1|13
CASSWTENTEAFF
TGTGCCAGCAGCTGGACAGAGAACACTGAAGCTTTCTTT
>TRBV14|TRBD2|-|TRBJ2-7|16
CASSQTPGLESYEQYF
TGTGCCAGCAGCCAAACCCCTGGACTAGAGTCTTACGAGCAGTACTTC
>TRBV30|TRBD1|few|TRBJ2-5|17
CAWGKGHRDRRWETQYF
TGTGCCTGGGGAAAGGGGCACCGGGACAGACGCTGGGAGACCCAGTACTTC
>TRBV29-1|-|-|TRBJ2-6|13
CSVGGVGANVLTF
TGCAGCGTTGGAGGGGTAGGGGCCAACGTCCTGACTTTC
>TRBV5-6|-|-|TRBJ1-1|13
CASSPGMNTEAFF
TGTGCCAGCAGCCCGGGCATGAACACTGAAGCTTTCTTT
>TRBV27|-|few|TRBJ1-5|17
CASSLLYTGKGNQPQHF
TGTGCCAGCAGTCTCCTCTACACAGGGAAAGGCAATCAGCCCCAGCATTTT
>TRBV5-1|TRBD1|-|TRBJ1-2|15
CASSPSGQGGSGYTF
TGCGCCAGCAGCCCTAGCGGACAGGGTGGGAGTGGCTACACCTTC
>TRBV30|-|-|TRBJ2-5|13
CAWSIGVQETQYF
TGTGCCTGGAGTATAGGGGTCCAAGAGACCCAGTACTTC